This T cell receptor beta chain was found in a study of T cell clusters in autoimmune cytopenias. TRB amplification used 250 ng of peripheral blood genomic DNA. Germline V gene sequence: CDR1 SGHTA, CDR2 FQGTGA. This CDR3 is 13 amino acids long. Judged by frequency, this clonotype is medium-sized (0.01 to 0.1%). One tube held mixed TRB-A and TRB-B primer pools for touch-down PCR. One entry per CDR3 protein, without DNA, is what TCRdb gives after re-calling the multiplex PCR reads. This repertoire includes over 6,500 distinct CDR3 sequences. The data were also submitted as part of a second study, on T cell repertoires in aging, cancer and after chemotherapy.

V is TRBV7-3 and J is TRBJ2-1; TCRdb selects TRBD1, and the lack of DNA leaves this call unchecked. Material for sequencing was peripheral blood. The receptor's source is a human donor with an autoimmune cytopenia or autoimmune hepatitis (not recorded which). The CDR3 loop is CASSRGQEDEQFF.